This T cell receptor beta chain appears in the sequencing data of a study of T-cell reconstitution after alpha-beta-depleted transplantation in children. The TCRbeta library incorporated unique molecular identifiers. TCRdb reanalysed the PCR reads using MiXCR and keeps one entry per CDR3 protein. The sample contains some 390,000 distinct CDR3 sequences, around 21% of which appear only once. The CDR3 has 15 amino acids. V gave up 4 bases and J gave up 4 bases; unmatched junction bases: 7. Germline V gene lookup returns CDR1 KGHDR and CDR2 SFDVKD. The specimen was PBMCs from the stem cell graft donor, collected from the stem cell graft. The rearrangement links TRBV24-1 to TRBJ2-3, with 7 positions matching TRBD1. The origin of this receptor is a human donor who donated a stem cell graft to a child with acute myeloid leukemia. CDR3 in amino acids: CATSDPDRVPDTQYF. In DNA form, the CDR3 reads TGTGCCACCAGTGACCCAGACAGGGTACCAGATACGCAGTATTTT.